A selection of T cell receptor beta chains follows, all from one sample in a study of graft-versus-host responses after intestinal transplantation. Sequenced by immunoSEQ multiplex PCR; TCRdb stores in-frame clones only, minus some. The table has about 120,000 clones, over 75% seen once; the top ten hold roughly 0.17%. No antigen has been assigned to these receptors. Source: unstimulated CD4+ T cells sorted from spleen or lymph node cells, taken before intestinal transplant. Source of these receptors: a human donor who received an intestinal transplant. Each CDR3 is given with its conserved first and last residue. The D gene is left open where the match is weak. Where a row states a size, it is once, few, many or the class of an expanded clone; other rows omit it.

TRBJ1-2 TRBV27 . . TGTGCCAGCTCCACCCGGGGTTACACCTTAGCTAACTATGGCTACACCTTC CASSTRGYTLANYGYTF
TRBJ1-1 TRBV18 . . TGTGCCAGCTCCCCCTCCTGGACAGAAGACACTGAAGCTTTCTTT CASSPSWTEDTEAFF
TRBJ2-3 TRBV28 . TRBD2 TGTGCCAGCAGTTTGGCTAGCGGGGGGACGGATTTT CASSLASGGTDF
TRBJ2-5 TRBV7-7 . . TGTGCCAGCAGCCCTCTTCTAATCCCCCAAGAGACCCAGTACTTC CASSPLLIPQETQYF
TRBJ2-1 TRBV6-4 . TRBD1 TGTGCCAGCAGTGCAGGGGGCAATGAGCAGTTCTTC CASSAGGNEQFF
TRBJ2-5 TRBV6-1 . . TGTGCCAGCAGGAGGGCGGGGGAGACCCAGTACTTC CASRRAGETQYF
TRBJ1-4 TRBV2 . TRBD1 TGTGCCAGCAGTGCGGACAGGGAGAATGAAAAACTGTTTTTT CASSADRENEKLFF
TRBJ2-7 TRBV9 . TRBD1 TGTGCCAGCAGCAAGACAGGGGATCCAAGCTACGAGCAGTACTTC CASSKTGDPSYEQYF
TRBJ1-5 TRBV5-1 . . TGCGCCAGCAGCTTAAACGGACAGTCCTATCAGCCCCAGCATTTT CASSLNGQSYQPQHF
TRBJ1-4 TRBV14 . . TGTGCCAGCAGCCGACTCTATGAAAAACTGTTTTTT CASSRLYEKLFF
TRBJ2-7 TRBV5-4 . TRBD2 TGTGCCAGCAGCTTGGGAGCGGGAGGGCCTCAGTACGAGCAGTACTTC CASSLGAGGPQYEQYF
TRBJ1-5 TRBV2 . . TGTGCCAGCAGTGGTGGCAGAAATAGCAATCAGCCCCAGCATTTT CASSGGRNSNQPQHF
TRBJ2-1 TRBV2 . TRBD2 TGTGCCAGCAGCCTAACGGGGGGGGTGGGTGAGCAGTTCTTC CASSLTGGVGEQFF
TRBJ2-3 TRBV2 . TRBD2 TGTGCCAGCAGTTTACTTTCTAGGGGTAGCGGGGGGCGCGATACGCAGTATTTT CASSLLSRGSGGRDTQYF
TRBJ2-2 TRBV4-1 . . TGCGCCAGCAGCTTTCGAACACAAGGGGGCGGGGAGCTGTTTTTT CASSFRTQGGGELFF
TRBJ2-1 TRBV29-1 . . TGCAGCGTTGATGCAGCCTACAATGAGCAGTTCTTC CSVDAAYNEQFF
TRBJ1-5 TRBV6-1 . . TGTGCCAGCAGTGAAGTCGGAGGGTATAGCAATCAGCCCCAGCATTTT CASSEVGGYSNQPQHF
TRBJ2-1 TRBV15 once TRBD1 TGTGCCACCAGCAGGCTTCAAGGGACAGGGGGCGATGAGCAGTTCTTC CATSRLQGTGGDEQFF